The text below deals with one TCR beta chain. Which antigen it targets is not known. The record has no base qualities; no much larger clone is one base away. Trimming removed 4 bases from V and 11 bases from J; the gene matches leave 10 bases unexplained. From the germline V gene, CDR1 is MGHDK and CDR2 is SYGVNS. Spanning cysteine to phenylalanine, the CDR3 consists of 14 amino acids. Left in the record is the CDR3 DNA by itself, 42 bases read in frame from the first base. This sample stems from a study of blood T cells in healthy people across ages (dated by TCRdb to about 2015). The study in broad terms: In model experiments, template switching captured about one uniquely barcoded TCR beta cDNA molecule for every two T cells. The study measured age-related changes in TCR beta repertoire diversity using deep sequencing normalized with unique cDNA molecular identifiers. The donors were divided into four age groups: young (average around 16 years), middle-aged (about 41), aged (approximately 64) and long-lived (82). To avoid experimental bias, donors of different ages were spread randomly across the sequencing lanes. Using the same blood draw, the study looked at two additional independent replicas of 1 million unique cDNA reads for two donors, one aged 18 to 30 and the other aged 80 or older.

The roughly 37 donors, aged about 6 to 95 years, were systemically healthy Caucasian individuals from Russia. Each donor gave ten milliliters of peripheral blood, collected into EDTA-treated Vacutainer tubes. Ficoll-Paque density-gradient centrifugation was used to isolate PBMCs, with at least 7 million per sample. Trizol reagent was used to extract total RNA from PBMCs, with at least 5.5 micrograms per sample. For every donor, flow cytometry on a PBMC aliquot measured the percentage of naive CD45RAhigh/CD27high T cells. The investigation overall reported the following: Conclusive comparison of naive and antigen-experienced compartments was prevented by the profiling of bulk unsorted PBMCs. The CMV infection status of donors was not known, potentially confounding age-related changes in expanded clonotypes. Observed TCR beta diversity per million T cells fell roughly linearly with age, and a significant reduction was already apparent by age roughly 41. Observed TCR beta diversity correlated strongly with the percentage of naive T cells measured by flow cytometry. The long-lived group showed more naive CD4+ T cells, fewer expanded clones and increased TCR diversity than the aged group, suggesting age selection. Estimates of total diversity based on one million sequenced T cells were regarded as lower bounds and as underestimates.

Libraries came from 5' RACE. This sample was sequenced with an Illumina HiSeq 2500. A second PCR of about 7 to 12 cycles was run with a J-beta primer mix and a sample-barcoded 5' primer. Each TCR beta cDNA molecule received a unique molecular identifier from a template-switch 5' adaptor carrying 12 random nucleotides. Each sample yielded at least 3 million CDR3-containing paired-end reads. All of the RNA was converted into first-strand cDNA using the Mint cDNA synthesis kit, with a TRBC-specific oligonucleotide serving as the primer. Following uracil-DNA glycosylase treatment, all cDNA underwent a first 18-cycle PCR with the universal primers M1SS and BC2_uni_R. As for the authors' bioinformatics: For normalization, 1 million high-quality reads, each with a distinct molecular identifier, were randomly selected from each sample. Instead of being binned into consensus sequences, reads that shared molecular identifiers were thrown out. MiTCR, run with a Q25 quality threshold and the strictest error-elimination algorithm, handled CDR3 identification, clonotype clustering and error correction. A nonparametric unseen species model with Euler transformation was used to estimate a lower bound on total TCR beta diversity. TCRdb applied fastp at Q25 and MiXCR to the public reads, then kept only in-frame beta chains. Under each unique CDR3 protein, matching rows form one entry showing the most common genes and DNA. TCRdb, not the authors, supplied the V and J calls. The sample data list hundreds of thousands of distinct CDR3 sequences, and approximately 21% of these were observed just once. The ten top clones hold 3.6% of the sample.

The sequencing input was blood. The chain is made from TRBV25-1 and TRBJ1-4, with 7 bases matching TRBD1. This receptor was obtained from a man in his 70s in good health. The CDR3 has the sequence CASSVPGQRGKLFF. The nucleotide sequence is TGTGCCAGCAGTGTTCCGGGACAGCGGGGGAAACTGTTTTTT.